These T cell receptor beta chains were read from a single sample in a study of T cells after yellow fever vaccination. TCRdb passed the 5' RACE reads through MiXCR, listing each CDR3 protein once. Of a few hundred thousand distinct CDR3 sequences listed, 15% to 20% are singletons. Sequenced here: PBMCs, sampled 15 days after the yellow fever booster vaccination. These receptors all come from a man under 40 who received the YFV17D yellow fever vaccine. The CDR3 runs from the conserved cysteine through the conserved F or W. The order of the fields is CDR3 protein, CDR3 DNA, CDR3 length, V gene, D gene, clone size, J gene. D genes are given only for firm matches. Size is omitted from some rows. Given values are once, few, many or a class for expanded clones.

CDR3 protein: CASSLGERGQETQYF
CDR3 DNA: TGTGCCAGCAGCTTAGGGGAGCGGGGCCAAGAGACCCAGTACTTC
CDR3 length: 15
V gene: TRBV7-6
D gene: TRBD2
clone size: .
J gene: TRBJ2-5

CDR3 protein: CSVRTGPDTQYF
CDR3 DNA: TGCAGCGTTAGGACAGGCCCAGATACGCAGTATTTT
CDR3 length: 12
V gene: TRBV29-1
D gene: TRBD1
clone size: .
J gene: TRBJ2-3

CDR3 protein: CASSLEGQGYRGYTF
CDR3 DNA: TGCGCCAGCAGCTTGGAGGGACAGGGATACAGGGGCTACACCTTC
CDR3 length: 15
V gene: TRBV5-1
D gene: TRBD1
clone size: few
J gene: TRBJ1-2

CDR3 protein: CASSFAGKEVVDEQFF
CDR3 DNA: TGTGCCAGCAGTTTTGCGGGGAAGGAGGTTGTGGATGAGCAGTTCTTC
CDR3 length: 16
V gene: TRBV28
D gene: .
clone size: .
J gene: TRBJ2-1

CDR3 protein: CASSSRGLNTEALF
CDR3 DNA: TGTGCCAGCAGCTCCCGGGGGCTGAACACTGAAGCTCTCTTT
CDR3 length: 14
V gene: TRBV3-1
D gene: .
clone size: .
J gene: TRBJ1-1

CDR3 protein: CASSSYLAGEHEQFF
CDR3 DNA: TGTGCCAGCAGCTCTTATTTAGCGGGAGAACATGAGCAGTTCTTC
CDR3 length: 15
V gene: TRBV12-3/TRBV12-4
D gene: TRBD2
clone size: .
J gene: TRBJ2-1

CDR3 protein: CASLRQDEGGYTF
CDR3 DNA: TGTGCCAGCCTTAGACAGGACGAGGGTGGCTACACCTTC
CDR3 length: 13
V gene: TRBV28
D gene: .
clone size: few
J gene: TRBJ1-2

CDR3 protein: CASSQDSGAKNIQYF
CDR3 DNA: TGTGCCAGCAGCCAAGATTCGGGGGCCAAAAACATTCAGTACTTC
CDR3 length: 15
V gene: TRBV4-2
D gene: .
clone size: few
J gene: TRBJ2-4

CDR3 protein: CASGTGAAYQPQHF
CDR3 DNA: TGTGCCAGCGGGACAGGGGCAGCTTATCAGCCCCAGCATTTT
CDR3 length: 14
V gene: TRBV12-3/TRBV12-4
D gene: TRBD1
clone size: few
J gene: TRBJ1-5

CDR3 protein: CASSLADRGRGTQYF
CDR3 DNA: TGCGCCAGCAGCTTGGCGGACAGGGGGCGAGGGACCCAGTACTTC
CDR3 length: 15
V gene: TRBV5-1
D gene: TRBD1
clone size: .
J gene: TRBJ2-5

CDR3 protein: CASSFYSGIFSGANVLTF
CDR3 DNA: TGTGCCAGCAGCTTCTACTCCGGGATCTTCTCTGGGGCCAACGTCCTGACTTTC
CDR3 length: 18
V gene: TRBV7-9
D gene: .
clone size: many
J gene: TRBJ2-6

CDR3 protein: CASSLDLEHGEAFF
CDR3 DNA: TGCGCCAGCAGCTTGGACTTGGAACACGGAGAAGCTTTCTTT
CDR3 length: 14
V gene: TRBV5-1
D gene: .
clone size: few
J gene: TRBJ1-1

CDR3 protein: CASSLVKGLAGDNEQFF
CDR3 DNA: TGTGCCAGCAGTTTGGTTAAGGGACTAGCGGGAGACAATGAGCAGTTCTTC
CDR3 length: 17
V gene: TRBV7-9
D gene: TRBD2
clone size: few
J gene: TRBJ2-1

CDR3 protein: CASSPHQGSTDTQYF
CDR3 DNA: TGTGCCAGCAGCCCGCATCAGGGAAGCACAGATACGCAGTATTTT
CDR3 length: 15
V gene: TRBV6-2/TRBV6-3
D gene: .
clone size: few
J gene: TRBJ2-3

CDR3 protein: CASSFSPGLNTEAFF
CDR3 DNA: TGTGCCAGCAGTTTTAGTCCCGGGTTGAACACTGAAGCTTTCTTT
CDR3 length: 15
V gene: TRBV12-3/TRBV12-4
D gene: .
clone size: .
J gene: TRBJ1-1

CDR3 protein: CASWGAEDNEQFF
CDR3 DNA: TGTGCCAGCTGGGGGGCGGAAGACAATGAGCAGTTCTTC
CDR3 length: 13
V gene: TRBV12-3/TRBV12-4
D gene: .
clone size: few
J gene: TRBJ2-1

CDR3 protein: CASRAYGRPSTDTQYF
CDR3 DNA: TGTGCCAGCAGGGCTTATGGGAGACCCAGCACAGATACGCAGTATTTT
CDR3 length: 16
V gene: TRBV2
D gene: .
clone size: .
J gene: TRBJ2-3

CDR3 protein: CASRSHTETQYF
CDR3 DNA: TGTGCCAGCAGATCCCATACGGAGACCCAGTACTTC
CDR3 length: 12
V gene: TRBV6-5
D gene: .
clone size: .
J gene: TRBJ2-5

CDR3 protein: CASSYDRRPRRTVSYF
CDR3 DNA: TGTGCCAGCAGTTACGACAGGCGCCCACGTCGAACGGTCTCGTACTTC
CDR3 length: 16
V gene: TRBV6-2/TRBV6-3
D gene: .
clone size: .
J gene: TRBJ2-7

CDR3 protein: CASSYVTSGRDEQYF
CDR3 DNA: TGTGCCAGCAGTTACGTTACTAGCGGGAGAGACGAGCAGTACTTC
CDR3 length: 15
V gene: TRBV6-5
D gene: TRBD2
clone size: .
J gene: TRBJ2-7

CDR3 protein: CSVVGTLGNTEAFF
CDR3 DNA: TGCAGCGTTGTCGGGACGCTGGGGAACACTGAAGCTTTCTTT
CDR3 length: 14
V gene: TRBV29-1
D gene: .
clone size: few
J gene: TRBJ1-1

CDR3 protein: CASSLGAGGLYEQYF
CDR3 DNA: TGTGCCAGCAGTTTAGGCGCGGGAGGTCTTTACGAGCAGTACTTC
CDR3 length: 15
V gene: TRBV12-3/TRBV12-4
D gene: TRBD2
clone size: many
J gene: TRBJ2-7

CDR3 protein: CSVETGTNQPQHF
CDR3 DNA: TGCAGCGTTGAAACCGGGACCAATCAGCCCCAGCATTTT
CDR3 length: 13
V gene: TRBV29-1
D gene: .
clone size: few
J gene: TRBJ1-5

CDR3 protein: CASSPPRLAGYEQYF
CDR3 DNA: TGTGCCAGCAGCCCCCCTAGGTTAGCGGGCTACGAGCAGTACTTC
CDR3 length: 15
V gene: TRBV7-8
D gene: TRBD2
clone size: few
J gene: TRBJ2-7